The clone carrying this T cell receptor beta chain was seen once. These data are taken from a study of blood T cell repertoires in COVID-19. Study-wide context: In each case, the material was cDNA or gDNA derived from T cells, B-cell-depleted T cells, or PBMCs.

Original methodology: Reference gene primers were amplified, and this amplification served to estimate nucleated cell counts. The data were produced by immunoSEQ multiplex PCR, yet TCRdb's version contains in-frame clones alone and is incomplete. V and J calls and clone size are given by that table; D and trimming were obtained from the DNA. Here the sample spans about 69,000 clones, about four fifths being singletons. The TCR sequence derives from a human donor in a cohort sampled during active COVID-19. What was sequenced was peripheral blood.

The CDR3 bases are TGTGCCACCAGTGATCTCCAGGGCTACACCGGGGAGCTGTTTTTT. Protein: CATSDLQGYTGELFF. The chain has TRBV24-1 and TRBJ2-2, with a weak D call TRBD1 (5 bases). V shed 3 bases and J shed 3 bases, with 10 bases lying between them. Per the germline V gene, CDR1 is KGHDR and CDR2 is SFDVKD. The CDR3 runs 15 residues.